This record covers a single T cell receptor beta chain. What it binds is unknown. Vbeta (60) and Jbeta (13) primers were used in the PCR. Produced via immunoSEQ multiplex PCR; TCRdb's table is partial and in-frame only. The top ten clones hold 6.5% to 9.5% of a sample with 40,000 to 45,000 clones, about nine tenths of them seen once. This CDR3 has 13 residues. V was pared by 8 bases and J by 0 bases, with 10 bases between. CDR1 and CDR2 (germline): MGHDK, SYGVNS. This specimen comes from a study of cytomegalovirus exposure and HLA in healthy donors. About the study: Most donors, 70% to 85% of over 300 genotyped, fell in the Caucasian-associated ancestry cluster.

Study observations and caveats: Across HLA loci, a later analysis found differing TCR association rates, with DRB1 most and HLA-C fewest. TCR beta chains numbering more than 150 were designated cytomegalovirus-associated.

Each donor was nominally healthy when sampled (though unrecorded immune exposures were likely). The source is a woman in her 40s in good health and CMV-seropositive. The V and J genes are TRBV25-1 and TRBJ2-5; D is undetermined. Sequenced material: PBMCs. The CDR3 sequence is CASGLQYQETQYF. The CDR3 coding sequence is TGTGCCAGCGGGCTCCAGTACCAAGAGACCCAGTACTTC.